This T cell receptor beta chain was obtained from a study of T cells and Merkel cell carcinoma outcomes. The protocol was immunoSEQ multiplex PCR, while the TCRdb copy is restricted to in-frame clones and leaves out a portion. The data show over 7,500 clones, 80% to 90% seen once. Overall study results and limits: Repertoire plus T-cell density reportedly predicted Merkel cell carcinoma outcomes.

With respect to this clone: Its specificity is not known.

After removal of 5 bases from V and 4 bases from J, the junction contained 4 bases not matched to a gene. CDR1 is SGHNT and CDR2 is YENEEA in the germline V gene. The CDR3 extends over 15 amino acids. This sequence originates from a human donor with Merkel cell carcinoma. The chain is built from TRBV11-3 and TRBJ2-5; 13 bases are a match to TRBD2. Sequenced sample: tumor tissue from Merkel cell carcinoma. The DNA for the CDR3 is TGTGCCAGCAGCACGGGACTAGCGGGGCTAGAGACCCAGTACTTC. This codes for CASSTGLAGLETQYF.